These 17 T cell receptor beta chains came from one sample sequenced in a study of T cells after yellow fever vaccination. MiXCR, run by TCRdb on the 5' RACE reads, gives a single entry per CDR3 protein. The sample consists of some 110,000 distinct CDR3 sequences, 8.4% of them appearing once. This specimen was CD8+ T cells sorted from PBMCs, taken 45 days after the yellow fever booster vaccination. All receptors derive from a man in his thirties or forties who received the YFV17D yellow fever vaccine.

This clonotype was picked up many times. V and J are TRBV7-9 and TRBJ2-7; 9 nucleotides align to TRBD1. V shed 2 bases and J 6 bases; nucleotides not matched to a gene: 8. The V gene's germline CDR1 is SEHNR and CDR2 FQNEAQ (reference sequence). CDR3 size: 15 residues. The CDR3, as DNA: TGTGCCAGCAGCTTACCGGGACAGGGCATCGGCGAGCAGTACTTC. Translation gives CASSLPGQGIGEQYF.

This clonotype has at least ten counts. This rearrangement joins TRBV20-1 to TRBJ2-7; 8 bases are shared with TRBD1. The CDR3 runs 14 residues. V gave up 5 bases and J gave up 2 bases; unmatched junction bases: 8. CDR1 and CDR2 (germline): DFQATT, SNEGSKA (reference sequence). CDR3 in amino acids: CSARIGTGAYEQYF. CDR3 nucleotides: TGCAGTGCTCGAATCGGGACAGGCGCCTACGAGCAGTACTTC.

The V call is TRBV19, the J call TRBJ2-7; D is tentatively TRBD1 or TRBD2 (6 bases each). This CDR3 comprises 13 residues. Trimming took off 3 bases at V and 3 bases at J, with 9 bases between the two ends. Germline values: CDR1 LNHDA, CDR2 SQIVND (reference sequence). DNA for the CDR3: TGTGCCAGTAGTATCGGGGGCTACTACGAGCAGTACTTC. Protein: CASSIGGYYEQYF. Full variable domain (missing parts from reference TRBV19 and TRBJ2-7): DGGITQSPKYLFRKEGQNVTLSCEQNLNHDAMYWYRQDPGQGLRLIYYSQIVNDFQKGDIAEGYSVSREKKESFPLTVTSAQKNPTAFYLCASSIGGYYEQYFGPGTRLTVT.

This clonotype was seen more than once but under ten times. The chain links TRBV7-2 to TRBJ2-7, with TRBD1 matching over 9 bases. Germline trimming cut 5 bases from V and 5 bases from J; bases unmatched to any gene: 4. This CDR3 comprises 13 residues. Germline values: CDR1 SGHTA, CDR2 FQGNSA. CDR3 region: CASSPQGAHEQYF. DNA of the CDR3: TGTGCCAGCAGCCCACAGGGGGCCCACGAGCAGTACTTC.

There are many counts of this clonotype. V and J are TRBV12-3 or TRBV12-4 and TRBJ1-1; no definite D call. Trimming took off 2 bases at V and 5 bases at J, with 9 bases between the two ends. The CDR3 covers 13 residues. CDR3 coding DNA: TGTGCCAGCAGTTTACTCTTGGGTACTGAAGCTTTCTTT. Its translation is CASSLLLGTEAFF.

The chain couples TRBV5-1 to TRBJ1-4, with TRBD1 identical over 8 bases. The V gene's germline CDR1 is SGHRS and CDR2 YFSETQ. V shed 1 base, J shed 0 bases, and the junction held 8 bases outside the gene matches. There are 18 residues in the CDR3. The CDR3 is CASSLLYRGSATNEKLFF. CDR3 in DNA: TGCGCCAGCAGCTTGTTGTACAGGGGGTCTGCAACTAATGAAAAACTGTTTTTT.

The CDR3 DNA reads as TGTGCCAGCAGCTTAGTGGGAGGAGTCACCGGGGAGCTGTTTTTT. Its protein product is CASSLVGGVTGELFF. This chain links TRBV7-9 with TRBJ2-2; possibly TRBD2 for D (6 bases). This CDR3 is built from 15 residues. Germline CDR1 and CDR2: SEHNR and FQNEAQ (reference sequence). V was shortened by 1 base and J by 4 bases, with 10 bases between the two germline ends.

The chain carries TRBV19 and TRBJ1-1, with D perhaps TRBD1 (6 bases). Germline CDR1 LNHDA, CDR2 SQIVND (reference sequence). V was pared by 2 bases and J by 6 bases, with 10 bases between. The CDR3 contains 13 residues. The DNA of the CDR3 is TGTGCCAGTAGTATAACAGGGTGGGCTGAAGCTTTCTTT. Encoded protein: CASSITGWAEAFF.

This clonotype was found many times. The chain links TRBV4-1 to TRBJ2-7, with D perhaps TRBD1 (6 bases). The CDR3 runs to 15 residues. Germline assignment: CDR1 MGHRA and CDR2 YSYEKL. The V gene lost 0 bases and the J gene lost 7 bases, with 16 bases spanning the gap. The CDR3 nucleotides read TGCGCCAGCAGCCAAGAAGCCCTTGGGGGCGAGGAGCAGTACTTC. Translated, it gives CASSQEALGGEEQYF.

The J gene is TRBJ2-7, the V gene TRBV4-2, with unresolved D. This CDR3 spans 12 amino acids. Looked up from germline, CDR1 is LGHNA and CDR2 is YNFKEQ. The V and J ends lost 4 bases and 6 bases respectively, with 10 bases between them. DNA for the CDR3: TGTGCCAGCAGCCCCTCGTTGGGCGAGCAGTACTTC. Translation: CASSPSLGEQYF.

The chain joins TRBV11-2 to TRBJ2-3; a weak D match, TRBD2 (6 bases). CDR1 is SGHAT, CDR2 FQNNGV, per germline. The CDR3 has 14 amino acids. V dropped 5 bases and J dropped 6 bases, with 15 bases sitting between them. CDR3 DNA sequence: TGTGCCAGCAGCCTTCGGGGGTACGTGGATACGCAGTATTTT. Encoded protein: CASSLRGYVDTQYF.

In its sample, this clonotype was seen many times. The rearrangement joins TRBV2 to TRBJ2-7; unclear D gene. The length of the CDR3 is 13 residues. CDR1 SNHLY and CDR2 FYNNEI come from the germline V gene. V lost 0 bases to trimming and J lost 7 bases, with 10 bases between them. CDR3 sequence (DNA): TGTGCCAGCAGTGAAGCGAATTTCCGGGAGCAGTACTTC. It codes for CASSEANFREQYF.

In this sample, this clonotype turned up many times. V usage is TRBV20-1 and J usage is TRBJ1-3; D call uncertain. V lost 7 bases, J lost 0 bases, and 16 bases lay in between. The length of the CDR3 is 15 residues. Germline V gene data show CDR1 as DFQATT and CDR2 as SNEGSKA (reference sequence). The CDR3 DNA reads TGCAGTGTGGCCCCACTGGTCAGCTCTGGAAACACCATATATTTT. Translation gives CSVAPLVSSGNTIYF.

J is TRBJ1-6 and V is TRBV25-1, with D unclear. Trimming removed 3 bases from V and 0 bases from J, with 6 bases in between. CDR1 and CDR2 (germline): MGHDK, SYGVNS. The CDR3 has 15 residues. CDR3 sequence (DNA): TGTGCCAGCAGTGACAGTAGCTCCTATAATTCACCCCTCCACTTT. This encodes CASSDSSSYNSPLHF.

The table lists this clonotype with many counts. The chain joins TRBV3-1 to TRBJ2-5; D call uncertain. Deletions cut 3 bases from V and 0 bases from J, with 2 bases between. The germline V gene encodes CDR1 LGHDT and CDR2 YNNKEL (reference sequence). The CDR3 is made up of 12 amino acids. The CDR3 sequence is CASSQYQETQYF. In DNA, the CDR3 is TGTGCCAGCAGCCAGTACCAAGAGACCCAGTACTTC.

The chain's CDR3 is CASSLLGPDSSNEQFF. The CDR3 nucleotides read TGTGCCAGCAGTTTACTAGGACCTGACTCGTCCAATGAGCAGTTCTTC. V usage is TRBV12-3 or TRBV12-4 and J usage is TRBJ2-1; D unresolved. The CDR3 contains 16 residues. V was clipped by 2 bases and J by 6 bases, with 17 bases between them.

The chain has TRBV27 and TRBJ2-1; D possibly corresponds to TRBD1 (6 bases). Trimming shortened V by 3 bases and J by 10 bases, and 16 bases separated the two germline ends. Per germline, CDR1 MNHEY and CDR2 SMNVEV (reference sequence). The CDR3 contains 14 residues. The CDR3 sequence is CASSFTPQGPEQFF. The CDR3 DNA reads TGTGCCAGCAGTTTTACCCCACAGGGCCCCGAGCAGTTCTTC.